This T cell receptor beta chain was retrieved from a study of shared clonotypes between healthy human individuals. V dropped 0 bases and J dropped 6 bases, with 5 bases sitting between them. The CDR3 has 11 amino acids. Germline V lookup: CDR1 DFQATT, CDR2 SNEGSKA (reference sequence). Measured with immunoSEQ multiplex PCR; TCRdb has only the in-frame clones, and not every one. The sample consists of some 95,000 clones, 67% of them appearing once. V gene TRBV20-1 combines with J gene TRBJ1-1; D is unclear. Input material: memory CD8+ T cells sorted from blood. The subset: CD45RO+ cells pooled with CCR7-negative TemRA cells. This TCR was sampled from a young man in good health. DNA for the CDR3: TGCAGTGCTAGAGATTACGCTGAAGCTTTCTTT. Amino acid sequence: CSARDYAEAFF.